This TCR beta chain originates from a study of T-cell memory formation after mild COVID-19. Study conclusions and caveats: Nothing showed for sure that second-wave clones peaking on day 37 were SARS-CoV-2 specific. A second wave expanding day 15 to 37 was CD4+-biased; contracting clones were balanced. For contracting clones, CD4+ ones sat mainly in CM and EM, CD8+ in EMRA.

This clonotype was detected a few times. Its antigen is unidentified. CDR1 LNHDA and CDR2 SQIVND come from the germline V gene (reference sequence). The CDR3 is 16 residues long. Trimming took 3 bases from V and 4 from J, leaving 16 bases between them. The TCR alpha and TCR beta cDNA libraries, bearing sample barcodes and UMIs, were generated by 5'RACE using constant-segment primers. TCRdb re-called the 5' RACE reads through MiXCR, storing one row per CDR3 protein. The table lists around 450,000 distinct CDR3 sequences, around 20% of them singletons. The sequenced sample was PBMCs or a T cell subset sorted from them (not recorded which). The chain employs TRBV19 and TRBJ1-5, with D perhaps matching TRBD1 (6 bases). The sequence was collected from an adult woman who had mild COVID-19 (a few samples of this study predate the infection). Cell type and time point are not known. CDR3: CASSITGRAGNQPQHF. The CDR3 DNA sequence: TGTGCCAGTAGTATTACAGGGCGCGCGGGGAATCAGCCCCAGCATTTT.